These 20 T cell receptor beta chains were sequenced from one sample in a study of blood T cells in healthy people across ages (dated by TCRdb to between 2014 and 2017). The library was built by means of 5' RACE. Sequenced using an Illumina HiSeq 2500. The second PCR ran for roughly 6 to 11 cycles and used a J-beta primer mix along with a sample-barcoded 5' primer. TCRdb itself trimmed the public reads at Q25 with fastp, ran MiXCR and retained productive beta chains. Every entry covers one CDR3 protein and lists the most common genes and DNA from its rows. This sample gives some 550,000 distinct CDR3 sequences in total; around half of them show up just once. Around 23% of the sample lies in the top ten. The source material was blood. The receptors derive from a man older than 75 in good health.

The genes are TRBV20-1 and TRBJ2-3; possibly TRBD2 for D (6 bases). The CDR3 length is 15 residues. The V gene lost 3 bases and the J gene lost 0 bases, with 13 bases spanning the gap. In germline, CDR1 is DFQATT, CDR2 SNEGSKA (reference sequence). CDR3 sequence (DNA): TGCAGTGCTAGGGGGGGTAGCGGAAGCACAGATACGCAGTATTTT. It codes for CSARGGSGSTDTQYF.

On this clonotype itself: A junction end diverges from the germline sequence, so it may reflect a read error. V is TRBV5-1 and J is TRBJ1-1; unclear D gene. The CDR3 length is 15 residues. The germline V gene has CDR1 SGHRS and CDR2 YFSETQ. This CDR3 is CVSSFSPGGNTEAFF. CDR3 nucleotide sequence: TGCGTCAGCAGCTTCTCCCCGGGCGGCAACACTGAAGCTTTCTTT.

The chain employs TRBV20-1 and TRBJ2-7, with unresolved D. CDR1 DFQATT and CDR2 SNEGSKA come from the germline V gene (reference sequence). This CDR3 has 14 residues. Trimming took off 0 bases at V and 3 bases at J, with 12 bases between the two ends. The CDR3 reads CSARDSRWLYEQYF. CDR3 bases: TGCAGTGCTAGAGATTCAAGGTGGCTCTACGAGCAGTACTTC.

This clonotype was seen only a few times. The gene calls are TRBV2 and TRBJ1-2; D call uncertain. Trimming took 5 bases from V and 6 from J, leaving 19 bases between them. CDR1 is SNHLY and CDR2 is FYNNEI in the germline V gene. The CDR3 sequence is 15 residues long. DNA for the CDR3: TGTGCCAGCAGTCAGGACGGCCCTTCGATGGATGGCTACACCTTC. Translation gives CASSQDGPSMDGYTF.

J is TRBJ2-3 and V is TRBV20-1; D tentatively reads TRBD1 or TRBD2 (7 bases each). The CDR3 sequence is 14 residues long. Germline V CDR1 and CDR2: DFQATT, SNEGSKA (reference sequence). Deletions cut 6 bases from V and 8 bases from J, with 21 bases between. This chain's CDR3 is CSAAGGGLRGTQYF. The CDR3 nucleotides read TGCAGTGCCGCAGGGGGAGGGCTCCGTGGTACGCAGTATTTT.

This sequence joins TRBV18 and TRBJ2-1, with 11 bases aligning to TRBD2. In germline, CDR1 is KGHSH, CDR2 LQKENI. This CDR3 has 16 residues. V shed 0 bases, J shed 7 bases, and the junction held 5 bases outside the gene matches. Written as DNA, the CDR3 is TGTGCCAGCTCACCACCGGTACTAGCGGGGGATAATGAGCAGTTCTTC. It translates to CASSPPVLAGDNEQFF.

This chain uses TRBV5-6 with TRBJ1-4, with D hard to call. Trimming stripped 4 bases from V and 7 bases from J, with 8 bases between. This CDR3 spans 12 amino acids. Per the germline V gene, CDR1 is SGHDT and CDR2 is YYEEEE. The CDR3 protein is CASSLYGEKLFF. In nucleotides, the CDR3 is TGTGCCAGCAGCCTCTACGGTGAAAAACTGTTTTTT.

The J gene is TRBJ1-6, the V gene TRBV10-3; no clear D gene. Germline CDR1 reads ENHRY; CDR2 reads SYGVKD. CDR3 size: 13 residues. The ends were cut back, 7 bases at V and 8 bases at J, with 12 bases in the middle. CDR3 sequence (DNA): TGTGCCATCATGGAGAGGATTGATTCACCCCTCCACTTT. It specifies CAIMERIDSPLHF.

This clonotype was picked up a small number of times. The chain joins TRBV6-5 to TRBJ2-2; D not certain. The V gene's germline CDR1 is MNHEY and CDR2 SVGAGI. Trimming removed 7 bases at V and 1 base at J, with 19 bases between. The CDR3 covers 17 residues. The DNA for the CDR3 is TGTGCCAGCACCTCAACCCGGTCTGCAGTGAACACCGGGGAGCTGTTTTTT. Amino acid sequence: CASTSTRSAVNTGELFF.

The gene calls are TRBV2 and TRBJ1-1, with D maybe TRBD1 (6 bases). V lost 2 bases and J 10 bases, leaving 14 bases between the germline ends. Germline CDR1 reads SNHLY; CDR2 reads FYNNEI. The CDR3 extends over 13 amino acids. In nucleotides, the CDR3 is TGTGCCAGCAGTGAATCAGGGGTTGGGCGAGCTTTCTTT. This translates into CASSESGVGRAFF.

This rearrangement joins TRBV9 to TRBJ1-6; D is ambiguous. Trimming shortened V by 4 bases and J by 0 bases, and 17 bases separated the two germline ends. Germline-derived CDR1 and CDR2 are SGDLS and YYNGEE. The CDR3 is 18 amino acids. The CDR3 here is CASSPLDGQNSYNSPLHF. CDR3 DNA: TGTGCCAGCAGCCCACTTGACGGCCAGAACTCCTATAATTCACCCCTCCACTTT.

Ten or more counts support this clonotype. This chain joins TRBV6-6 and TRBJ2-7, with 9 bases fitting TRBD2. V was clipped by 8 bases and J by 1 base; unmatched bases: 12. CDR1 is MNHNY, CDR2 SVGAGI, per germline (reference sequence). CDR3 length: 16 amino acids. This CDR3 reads CASWDRTSVESYEQYF. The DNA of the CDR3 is TGTGCCAGCTGGGATAGGACTAGCGTGGAGTCCTACGAGCAGTACTTC.

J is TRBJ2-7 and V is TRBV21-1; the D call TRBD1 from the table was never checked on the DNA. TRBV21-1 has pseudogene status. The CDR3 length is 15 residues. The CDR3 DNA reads TGTGCCAGCAGGCGAAACACCGACAGCTGGGACGAGCAGTACTTC. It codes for CASRRNTDSWDEQYF.

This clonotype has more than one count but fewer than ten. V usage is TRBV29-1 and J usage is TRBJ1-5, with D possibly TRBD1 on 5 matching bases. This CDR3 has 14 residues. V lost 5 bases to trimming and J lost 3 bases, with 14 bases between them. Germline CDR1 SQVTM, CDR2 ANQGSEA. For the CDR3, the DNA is TGCAGCGTTAAGATTCGGGACCACAATCAGCCCCAGCATTTT. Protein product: CSVKIRDHNQPQHF.

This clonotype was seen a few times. The CDR3 region has the DNA TGCAGTGCTAGTCAGGGGGCTTACGAGCAGTACTTC. Translated, it gives CSASQGAYEQYF. The rearrangement uses TRBV20-1 and TRBJ2-7; TRBD1 matches 8 bases. CDR1 and CDR2 (germline): DFQATT, SNEGSKA (reference sequence). This CDR3 has 12 amino acids. The V gene end was trimmed by 3 bases and the J gene end by 4 bases; junction bases not matched to a gene: 2.

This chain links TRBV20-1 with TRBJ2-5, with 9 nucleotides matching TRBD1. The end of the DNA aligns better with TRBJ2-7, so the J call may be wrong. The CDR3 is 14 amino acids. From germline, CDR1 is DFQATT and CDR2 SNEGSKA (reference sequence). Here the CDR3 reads CSAIPRDRAYEQYF. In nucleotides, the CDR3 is TGCAGTGCCATTCCACGGGACAGGGCTTACGAGCAGTACTTC.

CDR3 DNA: TGTGCCAGCAGTCTACGGACAGCCCTTGACGAGCAGTACTTC. It translates to CASSLRTALDEQYF. The chain joins TRBV6-1 to TRBJ2-7, with D possibly being TRBD1 (6 bases). V lost 5 bases and J lost 5, with 16 bases in between. This CDR3 has 14 amino acids. CDR1 MNHNS and CDR2 SASEGT come from the germline V gene.

The CDR3 is CASSQSGSYPEKLFF. The CDR3 DNA is TGTGCCAGCAGCCAATCCGGGTCCTACCCAGAAAAACTGTTTTTT. The genes are TRBV4-2 and TRBJ1-4; D ambiguous. From germline, CDR1 is LGHNA and CDR2 YNFKEQ. The V gene lost 2 bases and the J gene lost 8 bases, with 15 bases spanning the gap. The length of the CDR3 is 15 residues.

The CDR3 sequence: CASSLLGRTDTQYF. CDR3 nucleotides: TGTGCCAGCAGCTTATTGGGCAGAACAGATACGCAGTATTTT. V and J are TRBV7-2 and TRBJ2-3; no firm D call. Trimming removed 2 bases from V and 3 bases from J, with 9 bases in between. CDR1 and CDR2 (germline): SGHTA, FQGNSA. CDR3 size: 14 residues.

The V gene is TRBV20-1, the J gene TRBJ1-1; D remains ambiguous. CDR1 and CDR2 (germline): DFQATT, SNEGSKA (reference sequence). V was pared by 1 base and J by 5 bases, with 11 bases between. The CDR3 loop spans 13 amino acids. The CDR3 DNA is TGCAGTGCTAGAGTTAGAGGGCGAACTGAAGCTTTCTTT. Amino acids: CSARVRGRTEAFF.